Sequencing of this T cell receptor beta chain was carried out in a study of blood T cell repertoires in COVID-19. V shed 5 bases, J shed 2 bases, and the junction held 8 bases outside the gene matches. The CDR3 totals 15 residues. Looked up from germline, CDR1 is SGHNT and CDR2 is YENEEA. TCRdb's table, derived via immunoSEQ multiplex PCR, lists solely in-frame clones and lacks some. The sample yields 250,000 to 350,000 clones, around nine tenths seen once. The clonotype comes from a woman aged 30 to 39 with COVID-19, enrolled during active disease. Specimen: peripheral blood. J is TRBJ2-5 and V is TRBV11-3, with 7 positions matching TRBD1. CDR3 in DNA: TGTGCCAGCAGCCGAACCGGGACAGCTCAAGAGACCCAGTACTTC. Its translation: CASSRTGTAQETQYF.